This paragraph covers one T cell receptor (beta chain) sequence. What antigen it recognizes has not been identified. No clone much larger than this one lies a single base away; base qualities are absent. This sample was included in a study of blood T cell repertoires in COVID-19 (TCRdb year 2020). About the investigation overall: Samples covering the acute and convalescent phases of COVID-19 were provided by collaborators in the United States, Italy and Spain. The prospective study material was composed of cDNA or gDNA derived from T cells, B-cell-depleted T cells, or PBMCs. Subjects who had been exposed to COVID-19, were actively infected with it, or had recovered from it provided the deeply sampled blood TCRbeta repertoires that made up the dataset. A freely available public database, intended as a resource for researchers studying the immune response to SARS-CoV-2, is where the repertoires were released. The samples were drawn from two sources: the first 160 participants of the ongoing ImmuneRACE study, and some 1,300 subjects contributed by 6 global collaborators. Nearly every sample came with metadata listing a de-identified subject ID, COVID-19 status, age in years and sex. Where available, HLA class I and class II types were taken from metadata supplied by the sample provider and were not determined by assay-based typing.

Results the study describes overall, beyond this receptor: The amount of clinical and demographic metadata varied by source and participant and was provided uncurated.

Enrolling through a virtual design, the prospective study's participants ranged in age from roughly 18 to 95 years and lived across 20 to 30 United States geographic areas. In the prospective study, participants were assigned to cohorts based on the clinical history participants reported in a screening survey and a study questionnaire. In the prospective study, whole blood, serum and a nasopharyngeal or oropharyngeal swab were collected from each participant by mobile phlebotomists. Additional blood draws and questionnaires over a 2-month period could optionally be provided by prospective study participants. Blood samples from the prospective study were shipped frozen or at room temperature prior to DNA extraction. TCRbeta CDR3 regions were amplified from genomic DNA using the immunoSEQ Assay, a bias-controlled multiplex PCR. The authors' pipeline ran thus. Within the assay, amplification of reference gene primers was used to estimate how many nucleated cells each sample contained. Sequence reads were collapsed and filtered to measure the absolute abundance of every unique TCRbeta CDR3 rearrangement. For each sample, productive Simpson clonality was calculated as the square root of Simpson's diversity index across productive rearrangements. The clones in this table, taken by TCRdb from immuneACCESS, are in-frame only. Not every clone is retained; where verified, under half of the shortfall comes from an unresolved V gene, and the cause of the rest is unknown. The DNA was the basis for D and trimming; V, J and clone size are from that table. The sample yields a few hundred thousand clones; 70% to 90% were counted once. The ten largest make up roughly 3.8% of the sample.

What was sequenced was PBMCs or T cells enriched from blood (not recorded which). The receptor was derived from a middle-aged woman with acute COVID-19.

DNA sequence: TGTGCCAGCAGCTCTCCCACTGGGAGTCAGACCCAGTACTTC. Its translation reads: CASSSPTGSQTQYF. In this chain, TRBV11-1 is recombined with TRBJ2-5; the D gene is perhaps TRBD2, on 5 matching bases. There are 14 amino acids in the CDR3, from cysteine to phenylalanine inclusive. Only the CDR3 portion is preserved as DNA: 42 bases, with reading frame beginning at the first base. A distance of 15 bases separates the germline ends of V and J, which lose 4 bases and 6 bases respectively. Looking up the germline V gene (reference sequence) yields CDR1 SGHAT and CDR2 FQDESV.